This T cell receptor (beta chain) was captured in a study of shared clonotypes between healthy human individuals. The donor cohort consisted entirely of Caucasian adults residing in Nashville, Tennessee. Trimming took 10 bases from V and 6 from J, leaving 16 bases between them. Per the germline V gene, CDR1 is MDHEN and CDR2 is SYDVKM. The CDR3 runs to 12 residues. Many counts were recorded for this clone. Sequenced by immunoSEQ multiplex PCR; TCRdb stores in-frame clones only, minus some. Of about 470,000 clones listed, 70% to 80% are singletons. This receptor was obtained from a woman in her 40s in good health. Some clones in this sample may be carry-over from other donors' samples. The sequenced sample consisted of PBMCs. V gene TRBV28 combines with J gene TRBJ2-7, with D perhaps matching TRBD2 (7 bases). CDR3: CATLRGEGEQYF. The DNA for the CDR3 is TGTGCCACCCTAAGGGGGGAGGGCGAGCAGTACTTC.